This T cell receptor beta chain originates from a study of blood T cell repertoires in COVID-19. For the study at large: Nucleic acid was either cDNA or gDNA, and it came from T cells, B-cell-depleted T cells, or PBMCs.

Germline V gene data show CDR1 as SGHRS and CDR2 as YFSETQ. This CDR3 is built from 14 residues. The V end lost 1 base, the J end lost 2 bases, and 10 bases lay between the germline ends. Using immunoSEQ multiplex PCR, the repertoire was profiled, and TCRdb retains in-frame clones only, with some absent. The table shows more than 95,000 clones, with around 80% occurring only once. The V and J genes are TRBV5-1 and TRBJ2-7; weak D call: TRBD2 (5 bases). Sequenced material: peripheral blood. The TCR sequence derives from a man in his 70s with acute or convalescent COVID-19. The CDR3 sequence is CASSLNGGPYEQYF. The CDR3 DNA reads TGCGCCAGCAGCTTGAACGGCGGGCCCTACGAGCAGTACTTC.